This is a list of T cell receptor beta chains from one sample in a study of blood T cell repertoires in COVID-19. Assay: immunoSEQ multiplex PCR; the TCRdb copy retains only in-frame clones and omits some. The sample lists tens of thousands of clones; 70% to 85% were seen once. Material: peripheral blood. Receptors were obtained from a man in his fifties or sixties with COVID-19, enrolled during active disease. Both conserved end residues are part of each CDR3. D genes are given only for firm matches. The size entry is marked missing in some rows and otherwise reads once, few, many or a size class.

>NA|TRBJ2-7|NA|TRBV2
TGTGCCAGCAGTGGATCGTACAGGAGGGATATCTACGAGCAGTACTTC
CASSGSYRRDIYEQYF
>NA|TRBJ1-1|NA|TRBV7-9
TGTGCCAGCAGCCGGGACACTGAAGCTTTCTTT
CASSRDTEAFF
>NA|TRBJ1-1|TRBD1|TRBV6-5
TGTGCCAGCAGGAGAACCGACAGGGGGCCTGAAGCTTTCTTT
CASRRTDRGPEAFF
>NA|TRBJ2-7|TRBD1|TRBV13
TGTGCCAGCAGCATAAGCGGACAGGGGATCTACGAGCAGTACTTC
CASSISGQGIYEQYF
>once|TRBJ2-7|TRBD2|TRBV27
TGTGCCAGCAGTTTTCGGGGACTCGGACTAGCGGGGGGCATATCCTACGAGCAGTACTTC
CASSFRGLGLAGGISYEQYF
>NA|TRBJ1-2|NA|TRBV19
TGTGCCAGTAGGGAGGATTGGGGAAACTATGGCTACACCTTC
CASREDWGNYGYTF
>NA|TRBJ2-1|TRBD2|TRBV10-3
TGTGCCATCAGTGACCCGACCGCTAGCGGGGGGCCCTCCTACAATGAGCAGTTCTTC
CAISDPTASGGPSYNEQFF
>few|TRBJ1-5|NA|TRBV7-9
TGTGCCAGCAGCTTAGAGACAGATAATCAGCCCCAGCATTTT
CASSLETDNQPQHF
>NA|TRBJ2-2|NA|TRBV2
TGTGCCAGCAGTGAGGAGGGTAGTTGGAACACCGGGGAGCTGTTTTTT
CASSEEGSWNTGELFF
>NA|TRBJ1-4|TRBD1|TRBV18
TGTGCCAGCTCACCCGGGACAGCGAATGAAAAACTGTTTTTT
CASSPGTANEKLFF
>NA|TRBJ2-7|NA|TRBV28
TGTGCCAGCAGTCCTAATGGTTACGAGCAGTACTTC
CASSPNGYEQYF
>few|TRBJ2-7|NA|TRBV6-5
TGTGCCACGCGCTTTACCGGGACAACCTACGAGCAGTACTTC
CATRFTGTTYEQYF
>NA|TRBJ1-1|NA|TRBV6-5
TGTGCCAGCAGTTACTCCGAGGGCATGAACACTGAAGCTTTCTTT
CASSYSEGMNTEAFF
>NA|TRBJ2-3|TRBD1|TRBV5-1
TGCGCCAGCAGCTTGGGGGGACAGGGGTTGGTCACAGATACGCAGTATTTT
CASSLGGQGLVTDTQYF
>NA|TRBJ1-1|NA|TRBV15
TGTGCCACCAGCAGAGATCATGTAGCGGAGGACACTGAAGCTTTCTTT
CATSRDHVAEDTEAFF
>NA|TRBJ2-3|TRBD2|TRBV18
TGTGCCAGCTCACCTGGACTAGCAGGCACAGATACGCAGTATTTT
CASSPGLAGTDTQYF
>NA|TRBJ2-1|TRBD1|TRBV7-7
TGTGCGATCGGAAGACGAGAACAGGGGTCGACCAATGAGCAGTTCTTC
CAIGRREQGSTNEQFF
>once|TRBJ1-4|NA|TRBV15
TGTGCCACCCGCCTCGGGGGGGGTGAAAAACTGTTTTTT
CATRLGGGEKLFF
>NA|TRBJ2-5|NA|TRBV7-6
TGTGCCAGCAGCTCTGACAGGTCGCAGTACTTC
CASSSDRSQYF
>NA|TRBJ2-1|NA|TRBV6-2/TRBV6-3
TGTGCCAGCAGTTACTCTTTCCAGGGTCGGTTCTTC
CASSYSFQGRFF
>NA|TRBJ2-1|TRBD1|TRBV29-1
TGCAGCGTCTCCACCCCCCGGGACAGCAATGAGCAGTTCTTC
CSVSTPRDSNEQFF
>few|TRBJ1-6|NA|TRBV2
TGTGCCAGCAGTGTTCCGCCTCAAAACTCCGGCTCCTATAATTCACCCCTCCACTTT
CASSVPPQNSGSYNSPLHF
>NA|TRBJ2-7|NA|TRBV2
TGTGCCAGCAGCGGTTTGGGGAGCCTACTCGAGCAGTACTTC
CASSGLGSLLEQYF
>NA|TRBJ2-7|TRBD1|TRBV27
TGTGCCAGCAGTTTCGGGACAGGGTCCTACGAGCAGTACTTC
CASSFGTGSYEQYF
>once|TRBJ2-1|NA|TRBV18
TGTGCCAGCTCCGGGACAAGACTCTCCTACAATGAGCAGTTCTTC
CASSGTRLSYNEQFF
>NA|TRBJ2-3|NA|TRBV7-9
TGTGCCAGCAGCTCCGCAGGGGTCACAGATACGCAGTATTTT
CASSSAGVTDTQYF
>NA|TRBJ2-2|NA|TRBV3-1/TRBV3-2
TGTGCCAGCAGCCCCGAGCCGTCATGGGGCCCCGGGGAGCTGTTTTTT
CASSPEPSWGPGELFF
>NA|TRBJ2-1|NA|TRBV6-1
TGTGCCAGCAGTGAAGAACAGGTTGAGCAGTTCTTC
CASSEEQVEQFF
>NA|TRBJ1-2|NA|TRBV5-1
TGCGCCAGCAGCTATGACAGTTCTGGCTACACCTTC
CASSYDSSGYTF
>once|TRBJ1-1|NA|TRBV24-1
TGTGCCACCAGTGAGCGAAGGAACACTGAAGCTTTCTTT
CATSERRNTEAFF
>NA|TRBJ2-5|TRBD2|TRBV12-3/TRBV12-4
TGTGCCAGCAGCCCAGCGGGGGAGACCCAGTACTTC
CASSPAGETQYF
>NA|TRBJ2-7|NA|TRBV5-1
TGCGCCAGCAGCGGAGACTCCTACGAGCAGTACTTC
CASSGDSYEQYF
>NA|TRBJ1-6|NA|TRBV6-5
TGTGCCAGCAGTTACAGAACCGGGTCCGGACACTCACCCCTCCACTTT
CASSYRTGSGHSPLHF
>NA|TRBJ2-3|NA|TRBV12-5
TGTGCTAGTGGTTTGACCCAGGTCACAGATACGCAGTATTTT
CASGLTQVTDTQYF
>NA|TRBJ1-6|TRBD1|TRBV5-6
TGTGCCAGCAGCAACCGGGACAGTCATTCACCCCTCCACTTT
CASSNRDSHSPLHF
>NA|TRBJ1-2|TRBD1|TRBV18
TGTGCCAGCTCTGATAATCTGGACAGGACGAACTATGGCTACACCTTC
CASSDNLDRTNYGYTF
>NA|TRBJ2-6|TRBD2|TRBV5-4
TGTGCCAGCAGCAATGGCGGGGGTGCTGGGGCCAACGTCCTGACTTTC
CASSNGGGAGANVLTF
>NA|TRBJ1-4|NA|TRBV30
TGTGCCTGGAATTTCGGGATTGGGGGGGAAAAACTGTTTTTT
CAWNFGIGGEKLFF
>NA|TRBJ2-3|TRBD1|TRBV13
TGTGCCAGCAGCACGCGACAGGGGTCAGATACGCAGTATTTT
CASSTRQGSDTQYF
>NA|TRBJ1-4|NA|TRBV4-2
TGTGCCAGCAGCCTAAGGGCCGGGGAAACCGGGGAAAAACTGTTTTTT
CASSLRAGETGEKLFF
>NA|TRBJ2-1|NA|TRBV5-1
TGCGCCAGCAGACCAAATACAGGCAATGAGCAGTTCTTC
CASRPNTGNEQFF
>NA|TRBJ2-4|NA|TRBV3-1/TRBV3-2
TGTGCCAGCAGCCAAGGAATCGCACAGAAAAACATTCAGTACTTC
CASSQGIAQKNIQYF
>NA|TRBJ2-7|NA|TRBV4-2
TGTGCCAGCAGCCAAGCCATACAGGGATTTGCCGAGCAGTACTTC
CASSQAIQGFAEQYF
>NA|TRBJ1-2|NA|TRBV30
TGTGCCTGGAGTGTAGGGGGGGATGGCTACACCTTC
CAWSVGGDGYTF
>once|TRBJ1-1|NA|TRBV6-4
TGTGCCAGCAGTGACTCCTCAAGGGGGACTGAAGCTTTCTTT
CASSDSSRGTEAFF
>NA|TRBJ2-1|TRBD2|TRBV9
TGTGCCAGCAGCGTCAGCGGGGGTGCCAATGAGCAGTTCTTC
CASSVSGGANEQFF
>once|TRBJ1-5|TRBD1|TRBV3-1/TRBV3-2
TGTGCCAGCAGCCAAACCCAGGGGGCATTTCAGCCCCAGCATTTT
CASSQTQGAFQPQHF
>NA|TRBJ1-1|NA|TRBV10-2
TGCGCCAGCTCGCAGGGGAACACTGAAGCTTTCTTT
CASSQGNTEAFF
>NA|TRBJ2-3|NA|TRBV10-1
TGCGCCAGCAGGGCGCAGGCCAGTGGCACAGATACGCAGTATTTT
CASRAQASGTDTQYF
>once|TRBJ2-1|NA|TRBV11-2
TGTGCCATCGGGCGGGCCACCAGCTCCTACAATGAGCAGTTCTTC
CAIGRATSSYNEQFF
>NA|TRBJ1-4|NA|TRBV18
TGTGCCAGCTCACCACCCGGGACATCCACATACATTGCTAATGAAAAACTGTTTTTT
CASSPPGTSTYIANEKLFF
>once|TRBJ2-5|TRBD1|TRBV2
TGTGCCAGCAAGGGCGGACAGGGGTCTCCGAGGTACCAAGAGACCCAGTACTTC
CASKGGQGSPRYQETQYF